The entry below describes one T cell receptor (beta chain). Its cognate antigen has yet to be identified. No base quality information exists; no much larger clone differs at one position. This specimen belongs to a study of T cell responses to AZD1222 COVID-19 vaccine (dated by TCRdb to the early 2020s). Describing the broader study: TCR sequencing covered fewer than 250 trial participants: 200 to 220 given two doses of AZD1222 and about 26 given two doses of MenACWY control vaccine. Trial participants were enrolled by age into 18-55, 56-69 and 70-plus year subgroups, with approximately 150, 30 and 60 TCR-sequenced participants respectively.

The CDR3 regions of human TCRbeta chains were analyzed by immunosequencing. The source study handled its data this way. TCRs in the repertoires were compared against a reference library of SARS-CoV-2-specific TCRs that had been generated with the MIRA antigen-specificity platform. Breadth was defined as the fraction of unique TCRs that were SARS-CoV-2-associated. Depth was defined as the fraction of total T cells that were SARS-CoV-2-associated. Using the MIRA data, each spike-specific TCR was assigned both to the spike region to which the TCR was reactive and to a CD4 or CD8 class. Log10-transformed breadth and depth values were compared by one-way ANOVA with Sidak's multiple comparisons tests. The immuneACCESS repertoire file appears here via TCRdb, limited to in-frame rearrangements. These files lack a portion of the clones; in checked studies, under half of the deficit traces to unresolved V genes, and the cause of the others is not known. Clone size and V and J calls were adopted from that table, with D and trimming inferred from the DNA. The sample table contains some 150,000 clones; only one count was recorded for approximately 89% of them. Roughly 1.8% of the sample rests with the top ten.

CDR1 is given as MNHEY and CDR2 as SMNVEV, both from the germline V gene (reference sequence). The CDR3 runs 14 amino acids, cysteine and phenylalanine included. Only the CDR3 portion is preserved as DNA: 42 bases, with reading frame beginning at the first base. Trimming costs V 8 bases and J 6 bases, and their ends lie 17 bases apart. General findings and caveats noted by the study authors: The vaccine-associated CD4 TCRs covered the entire spike protein, and the dominant responses fell in regions 160-218 and 743-854. The 56-69-year group was small, and its depth increase did not reach significance, likely because of low power. Participants were mostly white British, with more females than males. The authors suggested clonal diversity may have been underestimated. Spike-specific TCR breadth and depth rose significantly after two AZD1222 doses compared with day 0 and with MenACWY recipients. Conclusions about previously exposed vaccinees are limited because only a handful of AZD1222 recipients were SARS-CoV-2 seropositive at baseline. Because no day 14 peak-response samples were available, repertoires were characterized only after the peak T cell response. Reportedly, almost half of the unique spike-specific TCRs recognized epitopes lying outside the regions that are mutated in the B.1.351 and B.1.1.7 variants.

Interpreted using the paper, the time point label stands for: about 28 days (+/-7) after the second vaccine dose. AZD1222 recipients given second doses at about 4 weeks or at about 12 weeks were pooled, since spike-specific TCR depth and breadth were not found to differ between the two schedules. The vaccinee samples were drawn from two UK trials, COV001 and COV002, one of which was a single-blind randomized controlled phase 2/3 trial testing AZD1222 (ChAdOx1 nCoV-19) in healthy adults. For TCRbeta chain sequencing, PBMC samples from trial participants were taken at day 0 and at day 28 after the second dose.

The sequence links TRBV27 to TRBJ2-1; the D gene is possibly TRBD2, with 6 bases matching. This receptor was obtained from an adult who received the AZD1222 COVID-19 vaccine. Here the sequenced sample was peripheral blood, taken 28 days after the second AZD1222 dose. The bases read TGTGCCAGCTCTCCCACGGGACTGCTCAATGAGCAGTTCTTC. This sequence encodes CASSPTGLLNEQFF.